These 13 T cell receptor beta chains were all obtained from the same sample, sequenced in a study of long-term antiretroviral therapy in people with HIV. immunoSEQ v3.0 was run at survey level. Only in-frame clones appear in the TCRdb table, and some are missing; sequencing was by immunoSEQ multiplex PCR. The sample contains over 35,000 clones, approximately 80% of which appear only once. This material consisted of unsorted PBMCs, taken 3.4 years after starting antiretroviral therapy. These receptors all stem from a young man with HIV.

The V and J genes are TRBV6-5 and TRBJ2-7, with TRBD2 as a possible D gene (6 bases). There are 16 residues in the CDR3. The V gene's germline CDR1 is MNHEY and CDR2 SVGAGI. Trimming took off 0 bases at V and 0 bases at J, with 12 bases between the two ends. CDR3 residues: CASSYSGGISSYEQYF. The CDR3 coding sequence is TGTGCCAGCAGTTACTCAGGCGGGATAAGCTCCTACGAGCAGTACTTC.

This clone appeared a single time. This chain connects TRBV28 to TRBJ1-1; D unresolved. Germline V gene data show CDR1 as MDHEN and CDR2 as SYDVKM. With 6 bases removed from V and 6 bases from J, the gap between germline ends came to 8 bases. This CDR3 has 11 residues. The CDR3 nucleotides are TGTGCCAGCAGAGGGAAACCTGAAGCTTTCTTT. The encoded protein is CASRGKPEAFF.

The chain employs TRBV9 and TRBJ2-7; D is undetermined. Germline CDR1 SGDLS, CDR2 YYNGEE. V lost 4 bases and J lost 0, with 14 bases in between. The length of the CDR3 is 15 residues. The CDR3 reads CASSPRVSRSYEQYF. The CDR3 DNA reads TGTGCCAGCAGCCCTCGGGTCTCCCGCTCCTACGAGCAGTACTTC.

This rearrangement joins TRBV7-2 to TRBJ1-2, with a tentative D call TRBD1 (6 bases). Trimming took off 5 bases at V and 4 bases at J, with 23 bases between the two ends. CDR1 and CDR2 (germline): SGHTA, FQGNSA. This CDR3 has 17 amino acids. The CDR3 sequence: CASSPQGPGARGYGYTF. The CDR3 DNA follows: TGTGCCAGCAGCCCCCAGGGACCGGGGGCGCGTGGCTATGGCTACACCTTC.

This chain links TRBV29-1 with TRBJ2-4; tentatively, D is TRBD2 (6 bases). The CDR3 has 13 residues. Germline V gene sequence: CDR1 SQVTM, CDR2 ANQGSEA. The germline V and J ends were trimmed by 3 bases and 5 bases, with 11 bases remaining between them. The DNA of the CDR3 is TGCAGCGTTGATTTCGGGGGAGAAAACATTCAGTACTTC. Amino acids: CSVDFGGENIQYF.

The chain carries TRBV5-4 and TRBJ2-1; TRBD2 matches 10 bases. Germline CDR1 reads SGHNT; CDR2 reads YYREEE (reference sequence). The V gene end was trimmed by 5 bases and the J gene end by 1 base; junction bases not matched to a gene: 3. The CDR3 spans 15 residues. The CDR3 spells CASSLSGGSYNEQFF. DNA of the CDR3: TGTGCCAGCAGTCTTAGCGGGGGGTCCTACAATGAGCAGTTCTTC.

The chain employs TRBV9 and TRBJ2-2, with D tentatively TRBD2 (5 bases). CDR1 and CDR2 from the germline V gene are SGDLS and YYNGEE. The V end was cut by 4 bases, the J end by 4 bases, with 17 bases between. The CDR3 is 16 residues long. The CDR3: CASSNPEISATGELFF. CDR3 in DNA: TGTGCCAGCAGCAATCCCGAAATTAGCGCCACCGGGGAGCTGTTTTTT. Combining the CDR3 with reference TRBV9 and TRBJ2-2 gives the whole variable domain DSGVTQTPKHLITATGQRVTLRCSPRSGDLSVYWYQQSLDQGLQFLIQYYNGEERAKGNILERFSAQQFPDLHSELNLSSLELGDSALYFCASSNPEISATGELFFGEGSRLTVL.

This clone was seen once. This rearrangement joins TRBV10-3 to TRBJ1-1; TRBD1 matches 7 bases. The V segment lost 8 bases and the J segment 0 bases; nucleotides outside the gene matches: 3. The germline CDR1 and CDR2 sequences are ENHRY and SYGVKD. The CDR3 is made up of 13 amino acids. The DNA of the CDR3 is TGTGCCATCGGGGGACAGCTGAACACTGAAGCTTTCTTT. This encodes CAIGGQLNTEAFF.

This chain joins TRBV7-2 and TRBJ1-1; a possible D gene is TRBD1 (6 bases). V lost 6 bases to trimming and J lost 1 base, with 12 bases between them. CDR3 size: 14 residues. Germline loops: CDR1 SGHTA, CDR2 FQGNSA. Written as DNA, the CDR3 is TGTGCCAGCAGGTATAGGGGGTCGAACACTGAAGCTTTCTTT. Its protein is CASRYRGSNTEAFF.

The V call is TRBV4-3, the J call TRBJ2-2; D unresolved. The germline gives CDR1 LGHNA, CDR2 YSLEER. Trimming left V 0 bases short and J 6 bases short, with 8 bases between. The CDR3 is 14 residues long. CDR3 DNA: TGCGCCAGCAGCCAAGATCGTGCGGCCGGGGAGCTGTTTTTT. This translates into CASSQDRAAGELFF.

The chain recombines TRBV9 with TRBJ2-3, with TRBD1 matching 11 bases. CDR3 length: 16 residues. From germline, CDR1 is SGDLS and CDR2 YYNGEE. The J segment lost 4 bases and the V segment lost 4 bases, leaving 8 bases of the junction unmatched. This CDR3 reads CASSLRGGQGADTQYF. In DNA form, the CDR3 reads TGTGCCAGCAGCCTTCGGGGGGGACAGGGGGCAGATACGCAGTATTTT.

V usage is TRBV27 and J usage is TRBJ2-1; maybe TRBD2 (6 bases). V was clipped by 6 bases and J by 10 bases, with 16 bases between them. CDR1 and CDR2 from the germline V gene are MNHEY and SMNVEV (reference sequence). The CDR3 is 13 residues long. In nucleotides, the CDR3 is TGTGCCAGCAGCGGGACTTCAGTCGCCGAGCAGTTCTTC. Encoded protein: CASSGTSVAEQFF.

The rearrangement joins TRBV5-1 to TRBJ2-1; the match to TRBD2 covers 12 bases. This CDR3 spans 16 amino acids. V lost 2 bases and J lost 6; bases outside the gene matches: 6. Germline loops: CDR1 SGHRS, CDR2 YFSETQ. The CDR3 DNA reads TGCGCCAGCAGCTTTTCGACTAGCGGGAGTGGCAATGAGCAGTTCTTC. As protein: CASSFSTSGSGNEQFF. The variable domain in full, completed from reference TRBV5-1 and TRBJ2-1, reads KAGVTQTPRYLIKTRGQQVTLSCSPISGHRSVSWYQQTPGQGLQFLFEYFSETQRNKGNFPGRFSGRQFSNSRSEMNVSTLELGDSALYLCASSFSTSGSGNEQFFGPGTRLTVL.